Following are 5 T cell receptor beta chains from one sample sequenced in a study of T cell repertoires in cytomegalovirus infection. From the reads, TCRdb called clonotypes with MiXCR, one entry per CDR3 protein. The data hold over 150,000 distinct CDR3 sequences, with about 18% observed a single time. Sequencing was carried out using CD8+ T cells from PBMCs. The origin of the receptors is a human donor in good health (CMV status not recorded). Some clones in this sample may be carry-over from other donors' samples.

The chain has TRBV20-1 and TRBJ2-3; possible D gene TRBD2, 6 bases. V lost 0 bases and J lost 2, with 15 bases in between. The CDR3 runs 16 residues. Germline loops: CDR1 DFQATT, CDR2 SNEGSKA (reference sequence). The CDR3 region is CSARDSGEEATDTQYF. The CDR3 region has the DNA TGCAGTGCTAGAGATTCGGGGGAGGAAGCCACAGATACGCAGTATTTT.

This chain links TRBV13 with TRBJ2-3, with TRBD2 identical over 12 bases. The V and J ends lost 4 bases and 2 bases, in that order; junction bases with no gene match: 4. The germline V gene has CDR1 PRHDT and CDR2 FYEKMQ (reference sequence). CDR3 size: 16 residues. The CDR3 DNA sequence: TGTGCCAGCAGCTCCGGACTAGCGGGGACCACAGATACGCAGTATTTT. It translates to CASSSGLAGTTDTQYF.

This clonotype has a handful of counts. The chain carries TRBV14 and TRBJ2-7; possible D gene TRBD1, 6 bases. Germline V CDR1 and CDR2: SGHDN, FVKESK. V dropped 0 bases and J dropped 2 bases, with 32 bases sitting between them. The CDR3 sequence is 22 residues long. The CDR3 is CASSQDFGDAIWGSDRPYEQYF. CDR3 coding DNA: TGTGCCAGCAGCCAAGATTTCGGGGATGCGATTTGGGGGTCAGACAGGCCCTACGAGCAGTACTTC.

The chain joins TRBV20-1 to TRBJ1-2; TRBD1 agrees at 7 bases. Losses at the gene ends were 5 bases for V and 4 bases for J; bases not matched to a gene: 13. CDR3 size: 15 residues. Per germline, CDR1 DFQATT and CDR2 SNEGSKA (reference sequence). CDR3 bases: TGCAGTGCTTTGACAGGGTTGATAGGGGTCTATGGCTACACCTTC. Protein: CSALTGLIGVYGYTF.

The rearrangement joins TRBV3-1 to TRBJ2-5; D tentatively reads TRBD1 or TRBD2 (5 bases each). Germline V gene data show CDR1 as LGHDT and CDR2 as YNNKEL (reference sequence). Trimming left V 3 bases short and J 2 bases short, with 19 bases between. The CDR3 length is 17 residues. Here the CDR3 DNA reads TGTGCCAGCAGCCATCCCCCCGGGACCCCACAACAAGAGACCCAGTACTTC. Protein sequence: CASSHPPGTPQQETQYF.